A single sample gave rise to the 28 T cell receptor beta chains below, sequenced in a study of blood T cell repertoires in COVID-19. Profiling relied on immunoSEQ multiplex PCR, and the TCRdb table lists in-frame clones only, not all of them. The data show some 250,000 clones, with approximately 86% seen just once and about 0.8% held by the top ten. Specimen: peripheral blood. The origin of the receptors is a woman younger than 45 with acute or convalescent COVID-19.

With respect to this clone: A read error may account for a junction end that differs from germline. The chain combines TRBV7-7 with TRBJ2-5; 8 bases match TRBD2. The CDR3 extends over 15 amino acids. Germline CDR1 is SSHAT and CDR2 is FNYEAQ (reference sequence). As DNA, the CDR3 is TGTGCTAGCAGCTTAAGGGCGGGAGGTCCCGAGACCCAGTACTTC. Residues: CASSLRAGGPETQYF.

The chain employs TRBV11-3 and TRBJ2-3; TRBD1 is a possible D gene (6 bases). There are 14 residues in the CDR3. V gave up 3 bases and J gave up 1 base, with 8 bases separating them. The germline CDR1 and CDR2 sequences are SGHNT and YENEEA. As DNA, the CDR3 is TGTGCCAGCAGCTTTGAGGGGGGCACAGATACGCAGTATTTT. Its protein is CASSFEGGTDTQYF.

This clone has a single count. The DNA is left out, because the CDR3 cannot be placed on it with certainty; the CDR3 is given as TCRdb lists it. The CDR3 here is CASTSDRIEAFF. The chain has TRBV19 and TRBJ1-1; no DNA check was done on the table's D call, TRBD1. The CDR3 extends over 12 residues, inclusive of both ends. Germline assignment: CDR1 LNHDA and CDR2 SQIVND (reference sequence).

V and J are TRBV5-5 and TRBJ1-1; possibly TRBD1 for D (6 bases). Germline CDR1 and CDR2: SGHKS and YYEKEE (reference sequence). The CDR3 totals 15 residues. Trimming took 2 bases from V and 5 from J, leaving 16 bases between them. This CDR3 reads CASSFGPGRGTEAFF. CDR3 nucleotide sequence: TGTGCCAGCAGCTTCGGACCTGGAAGGGGGACTGAAGCTTTCTTT.

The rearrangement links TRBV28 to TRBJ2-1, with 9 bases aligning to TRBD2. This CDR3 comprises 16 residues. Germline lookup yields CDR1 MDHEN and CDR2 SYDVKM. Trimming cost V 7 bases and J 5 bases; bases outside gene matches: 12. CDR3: CASTPFSGSSDNEQFF. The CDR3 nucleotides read TGTGCCAGCACCCCCTTTAGCGGGAGTTCTGACAATGAGCAGTTCTTC.

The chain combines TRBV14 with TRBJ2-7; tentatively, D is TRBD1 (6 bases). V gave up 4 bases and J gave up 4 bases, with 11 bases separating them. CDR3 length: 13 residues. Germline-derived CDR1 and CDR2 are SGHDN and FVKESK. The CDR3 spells CASSLGRGYEQYF. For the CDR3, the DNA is TGTGCCAGCAGCCTGGGCAGGGGTTACGAGCAGTACTTC.

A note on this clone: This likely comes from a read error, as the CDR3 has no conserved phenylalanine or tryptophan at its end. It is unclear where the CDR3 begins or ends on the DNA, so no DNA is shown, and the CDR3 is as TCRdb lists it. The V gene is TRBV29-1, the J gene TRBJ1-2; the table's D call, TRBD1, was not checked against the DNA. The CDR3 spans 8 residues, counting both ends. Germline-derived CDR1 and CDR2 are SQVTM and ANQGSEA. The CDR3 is CSVDGQPD.

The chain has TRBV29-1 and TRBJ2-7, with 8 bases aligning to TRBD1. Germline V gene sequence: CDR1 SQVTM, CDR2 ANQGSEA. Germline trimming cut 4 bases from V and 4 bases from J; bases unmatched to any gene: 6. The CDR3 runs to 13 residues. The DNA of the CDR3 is TGCAGCGTTGGACAGGGGAATGGGTACGAGCAGTACTTC. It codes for CSVGQGNGYEQYF.

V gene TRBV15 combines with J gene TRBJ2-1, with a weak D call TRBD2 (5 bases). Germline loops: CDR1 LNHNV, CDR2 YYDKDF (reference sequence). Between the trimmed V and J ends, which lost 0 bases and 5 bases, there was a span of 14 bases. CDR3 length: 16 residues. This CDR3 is CATSRDRRSYHNEQFF. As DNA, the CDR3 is TGTGCCACCAGCAGAGATCGGAGGTCATATCACAATGAGCAGTTCTTC.

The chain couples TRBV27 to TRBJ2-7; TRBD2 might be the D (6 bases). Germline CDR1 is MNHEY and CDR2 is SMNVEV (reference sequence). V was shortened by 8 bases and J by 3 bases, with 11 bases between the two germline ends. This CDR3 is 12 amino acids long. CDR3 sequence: CASGFGSYEQYF. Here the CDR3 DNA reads TGTGCCAGCGGCTTCGGGAGCTACGAGCAGTACTTC.

DNA for the CDR3: TGTGCCAGCAGCTCCGGGACAGGGAACTACGAGCAGTACTTC. Amino acids: CASSSGTGNYEQYF. The V call is TRBV7-2, the J call TRBJ2-7, with 9 positions matching TRBD1. The CDR3 is 14 residues long. After removal of 4 bases from V and 3 bases from J, the junction contained 4 bases not matched to a gene. The germline CDR1 and CDR2 sequences are SGHTA and FQGNSA.

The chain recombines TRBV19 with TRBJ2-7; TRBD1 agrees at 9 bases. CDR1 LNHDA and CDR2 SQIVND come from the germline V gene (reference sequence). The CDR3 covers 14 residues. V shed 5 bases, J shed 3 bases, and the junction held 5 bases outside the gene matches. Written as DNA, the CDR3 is TGTGCCAGTAGTCACGGACAGGGGAACTACGAGCAGTACTTC. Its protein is CASSHGQGNYEQYF. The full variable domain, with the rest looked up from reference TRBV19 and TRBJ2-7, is DGGITQSPKYLFRKEGQNVTLSCEQNLNHDAMYWYRQDPGQGLRLIYYSQIVNDFQKGDIAEGYSVSREKKESFPLTVTSAQKNPTAFYLCASSHGQGNYEQYFGPGTRLTVT.

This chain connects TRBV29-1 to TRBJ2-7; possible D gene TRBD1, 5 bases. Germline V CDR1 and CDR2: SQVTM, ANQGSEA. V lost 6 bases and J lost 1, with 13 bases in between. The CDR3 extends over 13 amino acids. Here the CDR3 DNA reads TGCAGCGTAAGAGTCGGACAATCCTACGAGCAGTACTTC. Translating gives CSVRVGQSYEQYF.

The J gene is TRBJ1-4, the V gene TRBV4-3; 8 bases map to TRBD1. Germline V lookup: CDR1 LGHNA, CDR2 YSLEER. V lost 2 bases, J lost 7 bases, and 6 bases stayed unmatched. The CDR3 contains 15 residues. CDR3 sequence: CASSQTQGAGEKLFF. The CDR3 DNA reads TGCGCCAGCAGCCAAACCCAGGGGGCGGGTGAAAAACTGTTTTTT.

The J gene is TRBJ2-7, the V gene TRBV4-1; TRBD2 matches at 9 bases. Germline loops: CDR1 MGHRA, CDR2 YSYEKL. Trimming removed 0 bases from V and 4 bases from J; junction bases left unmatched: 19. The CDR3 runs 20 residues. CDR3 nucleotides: TGCGCCAGCAGCCAAGATGAGGGTAGCGGGAGAGGCCTGAGAATTTACGAGCAGTACTTC. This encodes CASSQDEGSGRGLRIYEQYF.

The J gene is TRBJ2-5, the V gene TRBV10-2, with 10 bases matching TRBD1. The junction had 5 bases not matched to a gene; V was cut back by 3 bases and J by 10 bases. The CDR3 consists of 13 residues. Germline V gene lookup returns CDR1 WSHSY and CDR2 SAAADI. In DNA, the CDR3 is TGCGCCAGCAGTGATGGGACAGGGGTTTTCCAGTACTTC. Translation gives CASSDGTGVFQYF.

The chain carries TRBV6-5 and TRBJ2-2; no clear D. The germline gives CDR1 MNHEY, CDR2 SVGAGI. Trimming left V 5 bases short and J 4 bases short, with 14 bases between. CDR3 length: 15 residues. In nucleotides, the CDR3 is TGTGCCAGCAGTCCCACCCTTACAAGCACCGGGGAGCTGTTTTTT. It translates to CASSPTLTSTGELFF.

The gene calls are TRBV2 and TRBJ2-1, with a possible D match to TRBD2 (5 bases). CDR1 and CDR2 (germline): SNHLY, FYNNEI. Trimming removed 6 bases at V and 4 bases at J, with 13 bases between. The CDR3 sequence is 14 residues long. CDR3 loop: CASRRGIMYNEQFF. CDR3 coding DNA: TGTGCCAGCAGGAGAGGGATTATGTACAATGAGCAGTTCTTC.

The CDR3 here is CSVVDLSSYEQYF. Written as DNA, the CDR3 is TGCAGCGTGGTTGACTTGAGCTCCTACGAGCAGTACTTC. This chain uses TRBV29-1 with TRBJ2-7, with D unresolved. The CDR3 loop spans 13 amino acids. V was clipped by 6 bases and J by 0 bases, with 12 bases between them. In germline, CDR1 is SQVTM, CDR2 ANQGSEA.

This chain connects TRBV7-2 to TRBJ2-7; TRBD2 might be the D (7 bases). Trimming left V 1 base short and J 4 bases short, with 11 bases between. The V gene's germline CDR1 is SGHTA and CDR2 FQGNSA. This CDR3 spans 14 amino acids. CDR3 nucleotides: TGTGCCAGCAGCTTAGGCGGGGGCGTGTACGAGCAGTACTTC. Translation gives CASSLGGGVYEQYF.

The CDR3 coding sequence is TGTGCCAGTAGTGGAGGGGGGGAACAGCCCCAGCATTTT. It yields the protein CASSGGGEQPQHF. V usage is TRBV19 and J usage is TRBJ1-5, with a possible D match to TRBD1 (6 bases). The germline CDR1 and CDR2 sequences are LNHDA and SQIVND (reference sequence). Trimming took 5 bases from V and 7 from J, leaving 12 bases between them. The CDR3 length is 13 residues.

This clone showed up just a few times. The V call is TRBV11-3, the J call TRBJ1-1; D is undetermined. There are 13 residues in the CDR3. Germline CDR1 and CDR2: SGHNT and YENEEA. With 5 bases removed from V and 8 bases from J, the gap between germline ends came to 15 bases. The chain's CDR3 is CASSLGPRVEAFF. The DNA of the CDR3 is TGTGCCAGCAGCCTAGGTCCGCGGGTGGAAGCTTTCTTT.

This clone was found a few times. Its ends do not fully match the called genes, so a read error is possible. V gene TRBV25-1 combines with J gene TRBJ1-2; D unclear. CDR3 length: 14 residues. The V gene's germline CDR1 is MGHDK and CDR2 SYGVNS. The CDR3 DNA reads TGTGCCAGCAGTGGAAACCGGGAGGTCGAGGTTCTTCTTTTC. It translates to CASSGNREVEVLLF.

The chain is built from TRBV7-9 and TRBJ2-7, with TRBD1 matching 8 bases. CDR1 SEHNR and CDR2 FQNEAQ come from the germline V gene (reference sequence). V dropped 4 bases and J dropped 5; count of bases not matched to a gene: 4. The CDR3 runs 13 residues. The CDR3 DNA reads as TGTGCCAGCAGCTCGGACAGGGTGGACGAGCAGTACTTC. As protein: CASSSDRVDEQYF. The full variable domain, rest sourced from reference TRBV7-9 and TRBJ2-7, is DTGVSQNPRHKITKRGQNVTFRCDPISEHNRLYWYRQTLGQGPEFLTYFQNEAQLEKSRLLSDRFSAERPKGSFSTLEIQRTEQGDSAMYLCASSSDRVDEQYFGPGTRLTVT.

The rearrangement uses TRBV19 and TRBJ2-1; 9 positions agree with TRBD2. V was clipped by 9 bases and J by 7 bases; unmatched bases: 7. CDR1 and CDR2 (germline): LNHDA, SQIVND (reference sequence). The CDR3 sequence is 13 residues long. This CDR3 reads CASLAGVINEQFF. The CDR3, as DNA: TGTGCCAGCTTAGCGGGAGTTATAAATGAGCAGTTCTTC. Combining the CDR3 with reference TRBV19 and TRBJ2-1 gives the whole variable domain DGGITQSPKYLFRKEGQNVTLSCEQNLNHDAMYWYRQDPGQGLRLIYYSQIVNDFQKGDIAEGYSVSREKKESFPLTVTSAQKNPTAFYLCASLAGVINEQFFGPGTRLTVL.

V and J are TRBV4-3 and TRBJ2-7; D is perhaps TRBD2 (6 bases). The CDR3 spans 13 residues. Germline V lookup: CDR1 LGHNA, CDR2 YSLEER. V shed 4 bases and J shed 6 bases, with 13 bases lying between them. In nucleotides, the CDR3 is TGCGCCAGCAGCCCCTGGACTAATCGCGAGCAGTACTTC. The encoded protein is CASSPWTNREQYF.

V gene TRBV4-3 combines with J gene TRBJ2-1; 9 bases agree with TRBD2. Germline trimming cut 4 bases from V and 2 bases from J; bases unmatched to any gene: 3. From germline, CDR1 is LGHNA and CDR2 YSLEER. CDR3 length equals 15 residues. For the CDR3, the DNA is TGCGCCAGCAGCCTAGCGGGAGCTGCCTACAATGAGCAGTTCTTC. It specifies CASSLAGAAYNEQFF.

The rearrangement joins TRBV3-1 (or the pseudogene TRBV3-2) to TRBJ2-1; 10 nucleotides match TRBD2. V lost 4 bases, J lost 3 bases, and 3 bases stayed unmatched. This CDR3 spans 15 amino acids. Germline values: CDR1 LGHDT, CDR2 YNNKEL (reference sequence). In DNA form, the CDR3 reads TGTGCCAGCAGCCCGGGACTAGCGAACTACAATGAGCAGTTCTTC. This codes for CASSPGLANYNEQFF.